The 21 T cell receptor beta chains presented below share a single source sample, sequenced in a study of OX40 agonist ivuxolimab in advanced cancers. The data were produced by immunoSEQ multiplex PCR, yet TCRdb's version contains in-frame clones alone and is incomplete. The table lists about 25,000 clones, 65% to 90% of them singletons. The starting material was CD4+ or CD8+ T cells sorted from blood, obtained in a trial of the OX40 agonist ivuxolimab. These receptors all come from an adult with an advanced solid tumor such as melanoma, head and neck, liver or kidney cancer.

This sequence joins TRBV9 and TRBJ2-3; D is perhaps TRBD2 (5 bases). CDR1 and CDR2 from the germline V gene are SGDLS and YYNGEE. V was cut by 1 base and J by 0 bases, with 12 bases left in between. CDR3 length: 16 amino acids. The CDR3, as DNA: TGTGCCAGCAGCGTAAGGCTAGCCACCAGCACAGATACGCAGTATTTT. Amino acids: CASSVRLATSTDTQYF. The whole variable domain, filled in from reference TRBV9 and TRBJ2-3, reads DSGVTQTPKHLITATGQRVTLRCSPRSGDLSVYWYQQSLDQGLQFLIQYYNGEERAKGNILERFSAQQFPDLHSELNLSSLELGDSALYFCASSVRLATSTDTQYFGPGTRLTVL.

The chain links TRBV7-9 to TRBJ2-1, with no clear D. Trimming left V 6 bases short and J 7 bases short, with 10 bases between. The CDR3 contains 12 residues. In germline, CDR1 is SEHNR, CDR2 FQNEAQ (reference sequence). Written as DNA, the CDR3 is TGTGCCAGCAGGGGGTCCTGGAATGAGCAGTTCTTC. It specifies CASRGSWNEQFF.

DNA of the CDR3: TGCAGCGTTGAAACACGCTATGGCTACACCTTC. Protein: CSVETRYGYTF. The chain carries TRBV29-1 and TRBJ1-2; D is undetermined. CDR3 length: 11 residues. CDR1 is SQVTM and CDR2 is ANQGSEA in the germline V gene. Trimming removed 2 bases at V and 4 bases at J, with 5 bases between.

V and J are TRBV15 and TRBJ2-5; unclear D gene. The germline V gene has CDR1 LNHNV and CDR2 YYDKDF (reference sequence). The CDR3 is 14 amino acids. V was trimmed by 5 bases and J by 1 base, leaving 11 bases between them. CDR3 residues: CATSPRNPQETQYF. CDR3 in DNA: TGTGCCACCAGCCCGCGGAACCCCCAAGAGACCCAGTACTTC.

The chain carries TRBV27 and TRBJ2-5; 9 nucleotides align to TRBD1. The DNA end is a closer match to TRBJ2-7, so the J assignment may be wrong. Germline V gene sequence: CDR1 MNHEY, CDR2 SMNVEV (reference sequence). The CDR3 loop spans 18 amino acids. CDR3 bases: TGTGCCAGCAGTTTACAAATTCCGGGACAGGGTTCCTCCTACGAGCAGTACTTC. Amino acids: CASSLQIPGQGSSYEQYF.

CDR3 amino acids: CSVLRGPTYEQYF. In nucleotides, the CDR3 is TGCAGCGTTCTCAGGGGGCCCACCTACGAGCAGTACTTC. This chain joins TRBV29-1 and TRBJ2-7; 8 bases match TRBD1. V trimming: 5 bases; J trimming: 2 bases; junction bases outside the gene matches: 5. Germline values: CDR1 SQVTM, CDR2 ANQGSEA. The CDR3 totals 13 residues.

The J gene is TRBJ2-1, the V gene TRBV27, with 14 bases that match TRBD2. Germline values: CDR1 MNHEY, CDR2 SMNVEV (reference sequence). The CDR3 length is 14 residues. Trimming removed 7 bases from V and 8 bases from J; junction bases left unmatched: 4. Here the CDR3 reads CASTGLAGVYEQFF. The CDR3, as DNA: TGTGCCAGCACGGGACTAGCGGGAGTGTATGAGCAGTTCTTC.

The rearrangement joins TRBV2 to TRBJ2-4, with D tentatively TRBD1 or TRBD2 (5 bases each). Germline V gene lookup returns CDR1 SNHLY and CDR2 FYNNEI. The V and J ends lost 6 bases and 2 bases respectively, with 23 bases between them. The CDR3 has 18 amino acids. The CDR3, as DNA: TGTGCCAGCAGACGAACCGAGGGGACGACGCTAACCAAAAACATTCAGTACTTC. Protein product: CASRRTEGTTLTKNIQYF.

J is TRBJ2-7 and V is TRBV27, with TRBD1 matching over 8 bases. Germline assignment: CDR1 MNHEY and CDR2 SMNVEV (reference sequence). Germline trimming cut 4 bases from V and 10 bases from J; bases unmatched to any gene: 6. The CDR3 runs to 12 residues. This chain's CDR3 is CASSSGQGPQYF. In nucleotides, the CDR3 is TGTGCCAGCAGTTCCGGACAGGGCCCTCAGTACTTC.

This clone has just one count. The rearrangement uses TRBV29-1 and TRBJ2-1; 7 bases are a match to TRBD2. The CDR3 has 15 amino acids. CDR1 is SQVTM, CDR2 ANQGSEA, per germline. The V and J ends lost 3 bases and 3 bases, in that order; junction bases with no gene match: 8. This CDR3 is CSVEGAGRLYNEQFF. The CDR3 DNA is TGCAGCGTTGAGGGAGCGGGGAGACTCTACAATGAGCAGTTCTTC.

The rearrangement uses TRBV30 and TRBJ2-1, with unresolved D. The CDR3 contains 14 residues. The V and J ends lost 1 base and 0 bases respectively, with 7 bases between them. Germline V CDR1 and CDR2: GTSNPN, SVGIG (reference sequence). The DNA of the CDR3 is TGTGCCTGGAGTGAGCTTAGCTCCTACAATGAGCAGTTCTTC. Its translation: CAWSELSSYNEQFF. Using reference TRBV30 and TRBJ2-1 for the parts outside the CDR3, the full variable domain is SQTIHQWPATLVQPVGSPLSLECTVEGTSNPNLYWYRQAAGRGLQLLFYSVGIGQISSEVPQNLSASRPQDRQFILSSKKLLLSDSGFYLCAWSELSSYNEQFFGPGTRLTVL.

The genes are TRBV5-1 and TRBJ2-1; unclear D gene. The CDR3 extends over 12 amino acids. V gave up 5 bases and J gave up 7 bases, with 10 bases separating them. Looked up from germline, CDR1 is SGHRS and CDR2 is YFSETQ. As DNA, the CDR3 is TGCGCCAGCAGTTTTCTGGGGAATGAGCAGTTCTTC. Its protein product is CASSFLGNEQFF.

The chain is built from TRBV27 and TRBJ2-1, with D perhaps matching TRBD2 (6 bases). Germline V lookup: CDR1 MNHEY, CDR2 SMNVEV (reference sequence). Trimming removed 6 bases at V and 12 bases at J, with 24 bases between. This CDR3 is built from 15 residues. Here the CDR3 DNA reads TGTGCCAGCAGCCCCGCCGGGACTGGAAAGGATCGGCAGTTCTTC. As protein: CASSPAGTGKDRQFF.

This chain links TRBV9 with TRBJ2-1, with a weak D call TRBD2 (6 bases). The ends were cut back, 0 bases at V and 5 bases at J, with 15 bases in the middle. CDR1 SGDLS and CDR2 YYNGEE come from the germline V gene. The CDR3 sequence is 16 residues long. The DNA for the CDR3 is TGTGCCAGCAGCGTAGCCGACGCGGGGTATGACAATGAGCAGTTCTTC. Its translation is CASSVADAGYDNEQFF.

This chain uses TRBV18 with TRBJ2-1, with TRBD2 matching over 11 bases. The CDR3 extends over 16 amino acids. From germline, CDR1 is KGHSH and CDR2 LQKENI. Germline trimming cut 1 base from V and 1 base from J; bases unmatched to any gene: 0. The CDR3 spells CASSPLAGGSYNEQFF. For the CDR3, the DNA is TGTGCCAGCTCACCACTAGCGGGGGGGTCCTACAATGAGCAGTTCTTC. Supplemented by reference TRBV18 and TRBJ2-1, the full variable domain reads NAGVMQNPRHLVRRRGQEARLRCSPMKGHSHVYWYRQLPEEGLKFMVYLQKENIIDESGMPKERFSAEFPKEGPSILRIQQVVRGDSAAYFCASSPLAGGSYNEQFFGPGTRLTVL.

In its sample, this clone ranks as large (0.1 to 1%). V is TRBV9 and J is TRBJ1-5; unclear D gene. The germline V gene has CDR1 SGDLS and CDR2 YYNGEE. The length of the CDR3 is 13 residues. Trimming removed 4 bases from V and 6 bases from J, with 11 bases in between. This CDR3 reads CASSPSPGQPQHF. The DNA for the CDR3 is TGTGCCAGCAGCCCAAGCCCAGGTCAGCCCCAGCATTTT.

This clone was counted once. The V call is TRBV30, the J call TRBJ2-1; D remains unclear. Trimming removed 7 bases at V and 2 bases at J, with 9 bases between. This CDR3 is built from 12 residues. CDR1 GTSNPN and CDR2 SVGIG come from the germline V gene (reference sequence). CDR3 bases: TGTGCCTCGAGATGGGCCTACAATGAGCAGTTCTTC. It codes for CASRWAYNEQFF.

The DNA for the CDR3 is TGCGCCAGCAGCCAAGATAGACTAGCGGAATACACAGATACGCAGTATTTT. Amino acid sequence: CASSQDRLAEYTDTQYF. The chain has TRBV4-1 and TRBJ2-3; TRBD2 agrees at 9 bases. Trimming at V came to 0 bases and at J to 2 bases, leaving 6 bases not matched to a gene. CDR3 length: 17 residues. Germline CDR1 reads MGHRA; CDR2 reads YSYEKL.

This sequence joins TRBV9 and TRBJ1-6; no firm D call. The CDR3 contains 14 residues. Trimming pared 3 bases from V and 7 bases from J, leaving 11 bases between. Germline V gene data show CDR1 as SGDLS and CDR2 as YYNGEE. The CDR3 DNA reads TGTGCCAGCAGCGCCGACCTCGGGAATTCACCCCTCCACTTT. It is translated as CASSADLGNSPLHF.

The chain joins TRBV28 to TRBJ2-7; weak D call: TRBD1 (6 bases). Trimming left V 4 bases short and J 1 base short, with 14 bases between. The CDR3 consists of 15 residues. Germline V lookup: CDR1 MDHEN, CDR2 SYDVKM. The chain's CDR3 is CASSYEDSDSYEQYF. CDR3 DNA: TGTGCCAGCAGTTACGAGGACAGTGATTCCTACGAGCAGTACTTC.

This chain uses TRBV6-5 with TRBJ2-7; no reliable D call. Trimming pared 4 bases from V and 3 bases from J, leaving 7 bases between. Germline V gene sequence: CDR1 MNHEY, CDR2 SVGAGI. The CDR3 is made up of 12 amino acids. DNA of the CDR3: TGTGCCAGCAGTTCGCTAAACTACGAGCAGTACTTC. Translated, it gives CASSSLNYEQYF.